Shown below are 7 T cell receptor beta chains from a single sample sequenced in a study of CD8 T cells in Susac syndrome. Random hexamers primed reverse transcription of 0.5 to 1 ug RNA. A single record per CDR3 protein comes from TCRdb applying MiXCR to the immunoSEQ multiplex PCR reads. The table lists tens of thousands of distinct CDR3 sequences, roughly 93% of them singletons. The sample consisted of CD8+ T cells from PBMCs. The receptor set was obtained from a human donor with multiple sclerosis.

The chain uses TRBV6-5 and TRBJ2-2, with unresolved D. V lost 2 bases and J 10 bases, leaving 8 bases between the germline ends. CDR1 is MNHEY, CDR2 SVGAGI, per germline. The CDR3 spans 12 residues. CDR3 in amino acids: CASSYRTSELFF. For the CDR3, the DNA is TGTGCCAGCAGTTACCGCACTTCGGAGCTGTTTTTT.

The chain links TRBV4-1 to TRBJ2-7; unclear D gene. Trimming pared 3 bases from V and 4 bases from J, leaving 10 bases between. The CDR3 contains 13 residues. Looked up from germline, CDR1 is MGHRA and CDR2 is YSYEKL. CDR3 DNA sequence: TGCGCCAGCAGCCACGGCGGTGGATACGAGCAGTACTTC. Translating it yields CASSHGGGYEQYF.

The CDR3 loop is CASSPGQGINEQYF. The DNA for the CDR3 is TGCGCCAGCAGCCCGGGACAGGGTATCAACGAGCAGTACTTC. The chain links TRBV4-3 to TRBJ2-7; 9 bases align to TRBD1. The germline V gene has CDR1 LGHNA and CDR2 YSLEER. V trimming: 4 bases; J trimming: 5 bases; junction bases outside the gene matches: 6. The CDR3 is 14 amino acids.

This clonotype was seen a single time. The V and J genes are TRBV5-1 and TRBJ2-3, with unresolved D. The CDR3 totals 13 residues. V was shortened by 0 bases and J by 4 bases, with 6 bases between the two germline ends. The germline V gene has CDR1 SGHRS and CDR2 YFSETQ. This CDR3 reads CASSLESPDTQYF. DNA of the CDR3: TGCGCCAGCAGCTTGGAGAGTCCAGATACGCAGTATTTT.

The count of this clonotype is one. V gene TRBV7-9 combines with J gene TRBJ1-2; unclear D gene. The CDR3 has 13 amino acids. Looked up from germline, CDR1 is SEHNR and CDR2 is FQNEAQ (reference sequence). The ends were cut back, 5 bases at V and 5 bases at J, with 12 bases in the middle. DNA for the CDR3: TGTGCCAGCAGCCAGGCTTTACTTTATGGCTACACCTTC. Protein product: CASSQALLYGYTF. The complete variable domain, with remaining parts taken from reference TRBV7-9 and TRBJ1-2, reads DTGVSQNPRHKITKRGQNVTFRCDPISEHNRLYWYRQTLGQGPEFLTYFQNEAQLEKSRLLSDRFSAERPKGSFSTLEIQRTEQGDSAMYLCASSQALLYGYTFGSGTRLTVV.

The chain uses TRBV29-1 and TRBJ2-1, with unresolved D. Trimming pared 5 bases from V and 8 bases from J, leaving 13 bases between. This CDR3 comprises 12 residues. Per the germline V gene, CDR1 is SQVTM and CDR2 is ANQGSEA. The CDR3 region is CSVLWGRHEQFF. The CDR3 coding sequence is TGCAGCGTTTTATGGGGTAGGCATGAGCAGTTCTTC.

This chain links TRBV7-9 with TRBJ2-1, with D perhaps assigned TRBD1 or TRBD2 (5 bases each). Germline CDR1 and CDR2: SEHNR and FQNEAQ (reference sequence). This CDR3 is 15 amino acids long. The V and J ends lost 5 bases and 0 bases respectively, with 11 bases between them. CDR3: CASSPDTSSYNEQFF. Here the CDR3 DNA reads TGTGCCAGCAGCCCGGACACTAGCTCCTACAATGAGCAGTTCTTC.